These T cell receptor beta chains were read from a single sample in a study of radiotherapy plus CTLA-4 blockade in lung cancer. Produced via immunoSEQ multiplex PCR; TCRdb's table is partial and in-frame only. The sample gives about 110,000 clones, about 84% of which show up once; about 2.2% is in the top ten. Here the sequenced sample was peripheral blood, taken from a patient treated with radiotherapy plus ipilimumab. All receptors come from a human donor with non-small cell lung cancer that progressed on radiotherapy plus ipilimumab. Some clones in this sample may be carry-over from other donors' samples. CDR3s include the opening cysteine and the closing phenylalanine or tryptophan. D genes are given only for firm matches. Rows may omit the clone size; those that give it use once, few, many or a size class.

CDR3,DNA,J,D,size,V
CASSPNRGQGLTGELFF,TGTGCCAGCAGCCCGAATCGGGGGCAGGGATTGACCGGGGAGCTGTTTTTT,TRBJ2-2,NA,NA,TRBV7-9
CASSSRGTSYEQYF,TGTGCCAGCAGCTCACGGGGGACTTCCTACGAGCAGTACTTC,TRBJ2-7,NA,NA,TRBV11-2
CASSLDRSTDTQYF,TGTGCCAGCAGCTTAGACAGATCCACAGATACGCAGTATTTT,TRBJ2-3,NA,NA,TRBV7-8
CASSLTSILGYGYTF,TGTGCCAGCAGTCTTACATCCATCCTTGGCTATGGCTACACCTTC,TRBJ1-2,NA,NA,TRBV28
CASSEWAGTGETYEQYF,TGTGCCAGCAGTGAATGGGCGGGGACAGGGGAAACCTACGAGCAGTACTTC,TRBJ2-7,TRBD1,NA,TRBV6-1
CASSLVRTGSYSGNTIYF,TGTGCCAGCAGCTTAGTTCGGACAGGGTCTTACTCTGGAAACACCATATATTTT,TRBJ1-3,TRBD1,NA,TRBV7-2
CASSVSLAYEQYF,TGTGCCAGCAGTGTTTCATTGGCCTACGAGCAGTACTTC,TRBJ2-7,NA,NA,TRBV7-3
CASSFNPGTGGVGRYGYTF,TGTGCCAGCAGTTTTAACCCCGGGACAGGGGGGGTCGGTAGATATGGCTACACCTTC,TRBJ1-2,TRBD1,NA,TRBV28
CARKRTGQGFSPLHF,TGCGCCAGGAAAAGAACGGGACAGGGTTTTTCACCCCTCCACTTT,TRBJ1-6,TRBD1,few,TRBV10-1
CASRGEIYETQYF,TGTGCCTCTCGTGGGGAGATTTATGAGACCCAGTACTTC,TRBJ2-5,NA,NA,TRBV2
CATSRDPGETQYF,TGTGCCACCAGCAGAGATCCGGGGGAGACCCAGTACTTC,TRBJ2-5,NA,once,TRBV15
CASSPTPGSTYEQYF,TGTGCCAGCTCACCGACACCGGGGTCTACCTACGAGCAGTACTTC,TRBJ2-7,NA,NA,TRBV18
CAWSVGGTETQYF,TGTGCCTGGAGTGTGGGAGGGACCGAGACCCAGTACTTC,TRBJ2-5,TRBD2,NA,TRBV30
CASSIQGRGFNEKLFF,TGTGCCAGCAGCATCCAGGGACGGGGGTTTAATGAAAAACTGTTTTTT,TRBJ1-4,NA,few,TRBV7-6
CASSSIPSGGNEQYF,TGTGCCAGCAGCTCAATCCCTAGCGGGGGAAACGAGCAGTACTTC,TRBJ2-7,TRBD2,NA,TRBV11-2
CASGVDRGGTDTQYF,TGCGCCAGCGGAGTCGACAGGGGGGGAACAGATACGCAGTATTTT,TRBJ2-3,TRBD1,once,TRBV5-1
CAISEWDRGRTGYTF,TGTGCCATCAGTGAGTGGGACAGGGGGCGAACTGGCTACACCTTC,TRBJ1-2,TRBD1,NA,TRBV10-3
CASSSGGRQGAFSYNSPLHF,TGTGCCAGCAGCTCAGGCGGTCGGCAGGGGGCGTTCTCCTATAATTCACCCCTCCACTTT,TRBJ1-6,TRBD1,NA,TRBV9
CATRLAGGPVQYF,TGTGCCACCCGATTAGCGGGGGGGCCGGTTCAGTACTTC,TRBJ2-7,TRBD2,NA,TRBV6-1
CASSKALAGRRDEQFF,TGTGCCAGCAGTAAGGCCCTAGCGGGGCGTAGGGATGAGCAGTTCTTC,TRBJ2-1,TRBD2,NA,TRBV11-2
CASSIRRRGEQYF,TGTGCCAGCAGCATCCGAAGGCGGGGCGAGCAGTACTTC,TRBJ2-7,NA,NA,TRBV7-2
CASSRRDRGFGYTF,TGTGCCAGCAGCCGACGGGACAGGGGGTTTGGCTACACCTTC,TRBJ1-2,TRBD1,NA,TRBV9
CASSLGTSVTDTQYF,TGCGCCAGCAGCTTAGGGACTAGCGTTACGGATACGCAGTATTTT,TRBJ2-3,TRBD2,NA,TRBV5-1
CASSWTGTDTQYF,TGCGCCAGCAGCTGGACGGGCACAGATACGCAGTATTTT,TRBJ2-3,NA,NA,TRBV5-1
CASSQEGGQGWEQYF,TGCGCCAGCAGCCAAGAGGGCGGACAGGGGTGGGAGCAGTACTTC,TRBJ2-7,TRBD1,NA,TRBV4-3
CASSLGLTGNTIYF,TGTGCCAGCAGCTTAGGACTCACTGGAAACACCATATATTTT,TRBJ1-3,NA,NA,TRBV11-2
CAITLGLSNEQFF,TGTGCCATCACCCTGGGACTTTCCAATGAGCAGTTCTTC,TRBJ2-1,NA,medium-sized,TRBV10-3
CASSSGTGFVYGYTF,TGTGCCAGCAGCTCCGGGACAGGGTTTGTCTATGGCTACACCTTC,TRBJ1-2,TRBD1,NA,TRBV5-4
CATSRVQDFNYGYTF,TGTGCCACCAGCAGAGTACAGGACTTTAACTATGGCTACACCTTC,TRBJ1-2,NA,NA,TRBV15
CASSTGTANTGELFF,TGTGCCAGCAGCACCGGGACCGCGAACACCGGGGAGCTGTTTTTT,TRBJ2-2,NA,NA,TRBV25-1